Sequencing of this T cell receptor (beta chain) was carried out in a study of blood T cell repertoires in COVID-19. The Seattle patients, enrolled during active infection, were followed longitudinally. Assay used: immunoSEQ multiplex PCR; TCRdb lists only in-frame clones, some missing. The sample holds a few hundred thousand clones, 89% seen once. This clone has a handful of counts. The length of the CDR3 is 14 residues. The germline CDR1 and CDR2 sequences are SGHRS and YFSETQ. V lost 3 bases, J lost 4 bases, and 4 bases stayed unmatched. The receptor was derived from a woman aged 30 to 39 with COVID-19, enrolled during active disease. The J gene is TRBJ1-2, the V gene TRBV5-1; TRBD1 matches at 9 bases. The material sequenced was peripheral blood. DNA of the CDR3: TGCGCCAGCAGCTCCACAGGGGGCGCCTATGGCTACACCTTC. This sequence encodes CASSSTGGAYGYTF.